Here is one T cell receptor (beta chain) with its context. Its antigen is not yet known. No much larger clonotype is one base removed from it; base qualities were not supplied. The data belong to a study of graft-versus-host responses after intestinal transplantation (dated by TCRdb to about 2021). Concerning the study at large: The transplants that recipients received were multivisceral, liver-intestinal, or isolated intestinal. A peak of at least 4% donor T cells among recipient peripheral blood mononuclear cells was the definition used for donor T cell macrochimerism. Rather than going through the commercial service, samples from a few later patients were sequenced in-house on an Illumina MiSeq and processed with MiXCR. Every recipient was given anti-thymocyte globulin induction, then maintenance tacrolimus and steroids for roughly 3 years. The cohort enrolled some 24 intestinal transplant recipients, one of whom was a retransplant, and a few patients without pretransplant specimens were excluded. To identify alloreactive clones, pre-transplant mixed lymphocyte reaction products were sequenced and compared with unstimulated pre-transplant donor and recipient T cells. Graft-versus-host and host-versus-graft alloreactive T cell clones were tracked in the graft, circulation and bone marrow after intestinal transplantation using bulk TCR-beta CDR3 sequencing.

V is clipped by 5 bases and J by 0 bases, and the sequence between their germline boundaries is 17 bases long. Including cysteine and phenylalanine, the CDR3 has 18 amino acids. The retained sequence is limited to the CDR3, 54 bases, with the frame set at the first base. CDR1 LNHDA and CDR2 SQIVND were looked up in the germline V gene (reference sequence). The paper as a whole reports these results and caveats: GvH clones were found in recipient bone marrow, and some of the GvH clones appeared earlier in ileal mucosa or blood, which is consistent with an intestinal mucosal origin. The conclusions were limited by the relatively low number and heterogeneity of the intestinal transplant patients. Peak levels of circulating GvH clones were associated with declines in HvG clones early after transplant. In the allografts of patients with donor T cell macrochimerism, GvH to HvG T cell clonal ratios were high.

The method was the immunoSEQ multiplex PCR assay. High-throughput TCR-beta CDR3 sequencing of genomic DNA from most patients was performed by Adaptive Biotechnologies. The original pipeline was this. Adaptive's ImmunoSEQ software supplied the TCR sequencing data for 18 patients, while MiXCR and VDJtools were used to process a few other patients. CDR3 nucleotide sequences shared by donor and recipient were removed because the origin of these sequences could not be assigned. At least 2-fold expansion over unstimulated cells and a minimum CFSE-low frequency of 0.002% (template counts) or 0.001% (read counts) were required for clones to be classified as alloreactive. Clones were considered mappable if detected in sequenced pre-transplant spleen, lymph node, or MLR CFSE-low populations of the donor or recipient. The cumulative frequency of alloreactive clones was calculated as a percentage of all sequences, weighted by copy number. Entries here come from immuneACCESS through TCRdb and include only in-frame sequences with V and J called. Some clones fail to appear in such tables; in the studies checked, an unresolved V gene covers under half of the shortfall, and the cause of the remainder is unknown. The V and J calls and clone size were taken over from that table, and D and trimming were inferred from the DNA. This sample gives approximately 20,000 clones in total; roughly nine tenths of them show up just once. The ten largest clones take up just over 5% of the sample.

In the first month after transplant, blood samples were collected up to 4 times, and after that at least monthly when available. The chain employs TRBV19 and TRBJ1-6, and TRBD1 may be the D gene, going by 5 matching bases. Sample: PBMCs, taken more than 64 days after intestinal transplantation. The TCR originated in a human patient who received an intestinal transplant, so some T cells may come from the graft donor. In nucleotide form, the sequence is TGTGCCAGTAGTTTTACAGGTGTGGCGGGCTCCTATAATTCACCCCTCCACTTT. Translated, this gives CASSFTGVAGSYNSPLHF.